The 31 T cell receptor beta chains presented below share a single source sample, sequenced in a study of T-cell reconstitution after alpha-beta-depleted transplantation in children. Unique molecular identifiers were used in preparing the TCRbeta library. MiXCR was run by TCRdb on the PCR reads, yielding one entry per CDR3 protein. The sample records approximately 1,000,000 distinct CDR3 sequences, about 30% being singletons. The sequencing used PBMCs, mostly from graft donor cells, collected 360 days after TCRalphabeta/CD19-depleted stem cell transplant. These receptors all come from a boy under three years old who had a stem cell transplant for SCID, so the T cells may come from the graft donor.

This clonotype was seen only a few times. The J gene is TRBJ2-2, the V gene TRBV5-1, with D possibly being TRBD1 (5 bases). CDR3 length equals 14 residues. V lost 3 bases to trimming and J lost 2 bases, with 8 bases between them. Germline V gene sequence: CDR1 SGHRS, CDR2 YFSETQ. The CDR3: CASSSGSNTGELFF. In DNA form, the CDR3 reads TGCGCCAGCAGCTCAGGGTCAAACACCGGGGAGCTGTTTTTT.

The rearrangement links TRBV24-1 to TRBJ1-5; 8 positions agree with TRBD1. Germline CDR1 and CDR2: KGHDR and SFDVKD. The J segment lost 2 bases and the V segment lost 4 bases, leaving 12 bases of the junction unmatched. The CDR3 consists of 18 residues. The CDR3 here is CATSDPPGRGHRNQPQHF. The CDR3 coding sequence is TGTGCCACCAGTGACCCCCCAGGCAGGGGGCATCGCAATCAGCCCCAGCATTTT.

This sequence joins TRBV5-1 and TRBJ1-6; D is perhaps TRBD1 (5 bases). V lost 2 bases and J lost 7, with 10 bases in between. The CDR3 covers 14 residues. The germline gives CDR1 SGHRS, CDR2 YFSETQ. CDR3 nucleotide sequence: TGCGCCAGCAGCTTAGTACAGGAGAATTCACCCCTCCACTTT. It encodes CASSLVQENSPLHF.

This clonotype has a handful of counts. The V gene is TRBV10-3, the J gene TRBJ2-6, with 9 bases fitting TRBD1. Germline V gene sequence: CDR1 ENHRY, CDR2 SYGVKD. CDR3 length: 19 residues. J gave up 1 base and V 3 bases, and 10 bases lay outside the gene matches. CDR3 bases: TGTGCCATCAGTGACCCGAACAGGGGGCGCGTTTCTGGGGCCAACGTCCTGACTTTC. It translates to CAISDPNRGRVSGANVLTF.

The chain employs TRBV29-1 and TRBJ2-1; possibly TRBD2 for D (5 bases). V shed 1 base and J shed 6 bases, with 19 bases lying between them. The CDR3 has 16 residues. The germline gives CDR1 SQVTM, CDR2 ANQGSEA. CDR3 coding DNA: TGCAGCGTTGAAGCAAATTGGAGGCTCCTCTTCAATGAGCAGTTCTTC. Amino acids: CSVEANWRLLFNEQFF.

This clonotype was picked up a small number of times. V gene TRBV12-3 or TRBV12-4 combines with J gene TRBJ1-1, with TRBD1 matching over 8 bases. The CDR3 contains 17 residues. Trimming cost V 3 bases and J 0 bases; bases outside gene matches: 9. The CDR3, as DNA: TGTGCCAGCAGTTTCAGACGACAGGGGTCCTTGAACACTGAAGCTTTCTTT. This encodes CASSFRRQGSLNTEAFF.

This chain connects TRBV12-3 or TRBV12-4 to TRBJ2-3; 9 bases are shared with TRBD2. CDR3 size: 17 residues. The J segment lost 3 bases and the V segment lost 6 bases, leaving 13 bases of the junction unmatched. Here the CDR3 reads CASSLLGRGGGTDTQYF. The DNA for the CDR3 is TGTGCCAGCAGCCTGCTCGGGCGGGGGGGAGGTACAGATACGCAGTATTTT.

CDR3 sequence (DNA): TGTGCCAGTAGAAGCAGGGCGTGGAACACTGAAGCTTTCTTT. This codes for CASRSRAWNTEAFF. This sequence joins TRBV19 and TRBJ1-1; a possible D gene is TRBD1 (5 bases). The V gene's germline CDR1 is LNHDA and CDR2 SQIVND (reference sequence). The V gene lost 6 bases and the J gene lost 1 base, with 12 bases spanning the gap. The CDR3 totals 14 residues. The full variable domain, in which reference TRBV19 and TRBJ1-1 provide the parts outside the CDR3, is DGGITQSPKYLFRKEGQNVTLSCEQNLNHDAMYWYRQDPGQGLRLIYYSQIVNDFQKGDIAEGYSVSREKKESFPLTVTSAQKNPTAFYLCASRSRAWNTEAFFGQGTRLTVV.

This clonotype was picked up a small number of times. This CDR3 reads CASSPLGPLSTDTQYF. The CDR3 coding sequence is TGTGCCAGCTCACCCCTGGGGCCCCTTAGCACAGATACGCAGTATTTT. This sequence joins TRBV18 and TRBJ2-3; TRBD1 is a possible D gene (5 bases). Germline assignment: CDR1 KGHSH and CDR2 LQKENI. Trimming removed 3 bases from V and 0 bases from J, with 13 bases in between. The CDR3 spans 16 residues.

The chain employs TRBV29-1 and TRBJ2-1, with 9 positions matching TRBD1. The CDR3 extends over 16 amino acids. The germline V gene has CDR1 SQVTM and CDR2 ANQGSEA. The CDR3 reads CTYETPGQGSYNEQFF. As DNA, the CDR3 is TGCACATATGAGACTCCGGGACAGGGCTCCTACAATGAGCAGTTCTTC.

V and J are TRBV28 and TRBJ1-5; the D is unclear. Germline V lookup: CDR1 MDHEN, CDR2 SYDVKM. The CDR3 sequence is 13 residues long. V lost 5 bases and J 4 bases, leaving 9 bases between the germline ends. This CDR3 reads CASSPEINQPQHF. CDR3 DNA sequence: TGTGCCAGCAGTCCGGAAATAAATCAGCCCCAGCATTTT.

The rearrangement joins TRBV5-1 to TRBJ2-7; D is tentatively TRBD1 or TRBD2 (5 bases each). The CDR3 runs to 17 residues. The V end lost 0 bases, the J end lost 0 bases, and 16 bases lay between the germline ends. Germline CDR1 and CDR2: SGHRS and YFSETQ. In nucleotides, the CDR3 is TGCGCCAGCAGCTTGGCCGGGACCGTAACAAGCTCCTACGAGCAGTACTTC. The encoded protein is CASSLAGTVTSSYEQYF.

This clonotype was recorded a few times. The chain joins TRBV6-1 to TRBJ2-1, with a possible D match to TRBD2 (6 bases). Germline-derived CDR1 and CDR2 are MNHNS and SASEGT. Trimming took off 6 bases at V and 7 bases at J, with 16 bases between the two ends. The CDR3 loop spans 14 amino acids. CDR3 bases: TGTGCCAGCAGCCAGAATCGGGGGATGAATGAGCAGTTCTTC. Protein: CASSQNRGMNEQFF.

A note on this clonotype: The junction does not match germline at one end; this may be a read error. This rearrangement joins TRBV12-3 or TRBV12-4 to TRBJ2-3, with 14 bases fitting TRBD2. The CDR3 consists of 19 residues. CDR3 bases: TGTACCAGCAGTTCCAAGGGACTAGCGGGGGAGGATGGCACAGATACGCAGTATTTT. Translation gives CTSSSKGLAGEDGTDTQYF.

J is TRBJ2-7 and V is TRBV24-1; 7 bases align to TRBD1. The CDR3 extends over 15 amino acids. Per germline, CDR1 KGHDR and CDR2 SFDVKD. The J segment lost 5 bases and the V segment lost 3 bases, leaving 9 bases of the junction unmatched. The CDR3 DNA sequence: TGTGCCACCAGTGATCCGATGACAGGGAACCACGAGCAGTACTTC. Amino acid sequence: CATSDPMTGNHEQYF.

J is TRBJ2-3 and V is TRBV7-9; TRBD2 aligns across 8 bases. The CDR3 totals 16 residues. V shed 1 base and J 2 bases; nucleotides not matched to a gene: 5. Germline CDR1 and CDR2: SEHNR and FQNEAQ (reference sequence). CDR3 in amino acids: CASSLGGLALTDTQYF. For the CDR3, the DNA is TGTGCCAGCAGCTTAGGTGGACTAGCCCTCACAGATACGCAGTATTTT.

This clonotype was detected a few times. This rearrangement joins TRBV18 to TRBJ2-3; D not resolved. Germline V CDR1 and CDR2: KGHSH, LQKENI. V lost 2 bases, J lost 0 bases, and 12 bases lay in between. The CDR3 runs to 16 residues. The CDR3, as DNA: TGTGCCAGCTCACCAGCCCCAGTGATAAGCACAGATACGCAGTATTTT. The encoded protein is CASSPAPVISTDTQYF.

Only a few counts were recorded for this clonotype. The rearrangement links TRBV6-5 to TRBJ1-2, with TRBD1 identical over 8 bases. The J segment lost 0 bases and the V segment lost 4 bases, leaving 7 bases of the junction unmatched. This CDR3 spans 16 amino acids. Germline lookup yields CDR1 MNHEY and CDR2 SVGAGI. CDR3 residues: CASSFGTGFSNYGYTF. As DNA, the CDR3 is TGTGCCAGCAGTTTCGGGACAGGCTTTTCTAACTATGGCTACACCTTC.

The chain combines TRBV12-3 or TRBV12-4 with TRBJ2-5; D is perhaps TRBD1 (6 bases). This CDR3 contains 15 residues. Trimming removed 3 bases from V and 4 bases from J, with 15 bases in between. This chain's CDR3 is CASSLAQGHGETQYF. The CDR3 DNA reads TGTGCCAGCAGTTTGGCGCAGGGGCATGGAGAGACCCAGTACTTC.

The chain employs TRBV19 and TRBJ2-7; no reliable D call. This CDR3 has 13 amino acids. Per germline, CDR1 LNHDA and CDR2 SQIVND (reference sequence). Trimming took 7 bases from V and 7 from J, leaving 17 bases between them. CDR3 coding DNA: TGTGCCAGTAAAGTCGGGCGTTCGGTGGAGCAGTACTTC. It is translated as CASKVGRSVEQYF.

The rearrangement links TRBV20-1 to TRBJ2-6; TRBD2 matches at 11 bases. The germline V gene encodes CDR1 DFQATT and CDR2 SNEGSKA (reference sequence). The ends lost 6 bases at V and 0 bases at J; junction bases unmatched: 10. This CDR3 has 18 residues. The CDR3: CSATTTSGVRSGANVLTF. CDR3 DNA: TGCAGTGCAACCACGACTAGCGGGGTCCGCTCTGGGGCCAACGTCCTGACTTTC.

This clonotype was counted between two and nine times. V usage is TRBV5-1 and J usage is TRBJ2-5, with 8 nucleotides matching TRBD1. Trimming removed 3 bases from V and 5 bases from J; junction bases left unmatched: 6. This CDR3 contains 14 residues. In germline, CDR1 is SGHRS, CDR2 YFSETQ. The CDR3: CASSYGQGEETQYF. CDR3 coding DNA: TGCGCCAGCAGCTATGGACAGGGAGAGGAGACCCAGTACTTC.

This CDR3 is CASSSRDKGGGSYNEQFF. The CDR3 bases are TGTGCCAGCAGTTCCAGGGATAAAGGGGGCGGCTCCTACAATGAGCAGTTCTTC. The V call is TRBV12-3 or TRBV12-4, the J call TRBJ2-1; TRBD1 matches at 7 bases. This CDR3 comprises 18 residues. Germline trimming cut 4 bases from V and 0 bases from J; bases unmatched to any gene: 12.

The gene calls are TRBV4-2 and TRBJ2-3; TRBD1 or TRBD2 may be the D gene (6 bases each). From germline, CDR1 is LGHNA and CDR2 YNFKEQ. This CDR3 has 15 amino acids. Trimming took 0 bases from V and 5 from J, leaving 12 bases between them. The CDR3 is CASSQESGALDTQYF. CDR3 DNA: TGTGCCAGCAGCCAAGAGTCGGGGGCGTTAGATACGCAGTATTTT.

This clonotype was counted only a few times. V is TRBV27 and J is TRBJ2-2, with D uncertain. Germline V gene sequence: CDR1 MNHEY, CDR2 SMNVEV (reference sequence). V lost 8 bases and J lost 7, with 8 bases in between. CDR3 length equals 11 residues. The CDR3: CASRLNGELFF. The DNA for the CDR3 is TGTGCCAGCCGCCTAAACGGGGAGCTGTTTTTT.

This clonotype showed up just a few times. The chain couples TRBV10-3 to TRBJ2-5; D uncertain. The CDR3 covers 11 residues. Per the germline V gene, CDR1 is ENHRY and CDR2 is SYGVKD. The V gene lost 5 bases and the J gene lost 4 bases, with 5 bases spanning the gap. CDR3 DNA sequence: TGTGCCATCAGTCCTGGAGAGACCCAGTACTTC. Protein product: CAISPGETQYF.

The CDR3 DNA reads as TGCAGTGCTAGAGATGCCAGCGGGTCCTACAATGAGCAGTTCTTC. Its translation: CSARDASGSYNEQFF. The chain joins TRBV20-1 to TRBJ2-1; D may be TRBD2 (6 bases). CDR3 length equals 15 residues. Deletions cut 0 bases from V and 1 base from J, with 10 bases between. Germline loops: CDR1 DFQATT, CDR2 SNEGSKA (reference sequence).

This chain uses TRBV18 with TRBJ2-3, with D perhaps TRBD1 or TRBD2 (5 bases each). Germline values: CDR1 KGHSH, CDR2 LQKENI. Between the trimmed V and J ends, which lost 3 bases and 2 bases, there was a span of 15 bases. This CDR3 is 16 amino acids long. The CDR3 spells CASSPEWGPFTDTQYF. CDR3 nucleotide sequence: TGTGCCAGCTCACCTGAGTGGGGACCCTTCACAGATACGCAGTATTTT.

The chain carries TRBV24-1 and TRBJ2-1, with TRBD2 as a possible D gene (5 bases). CDR1 and CDR2 (germline): KGHDR, SFDVKD. The CDR3 sequence is 15 residues long. V gave up 3 bases and J gave up 5 bases, with 13 bases separating them. The CDR3 loop is CATSDPKPGNNEQFF. The DNA for the CDR3 is TGTGCCACCAGTGATCCAAAACCGGGGAACAATGAGCAGTTCTTC.

This clonotype was counted between two and nine times. The rearrangement uses TRBV7-9 and TRBJ2-7, with TRBD1 matching 10 bases. The CDR3 loop spans 18 amino acids. V lost 3 bases and J lost 5; bases outside the gene matches: 16. The germline gives CDR1 SEHNR, CDR2 FQNEAQ (reference sequence). The CDR3 region is CASSLSQARDRGDHEQYF. In DNA, the CDR3 is TGTGCCAGCAGCTTGTCCCAAGCCCGGGACAGGGGCGATCACGAGCAGTACTTC.

V is TRBV2 and J is TRBJ2-5; the D is unclear. V lost 2 bases and J 2 bases, leaving 12 bases between the germline ends. CDR1 SNHLY and CDR2 FYNNEI come from the germline V gene. The CDR3 length is 15 residues. The CDR3 loop is CASSEQRVPQETQYF. The CDR3 DNA reads TGTGCCAGCAGTGAACAAAGGGTTCCGCAAGAGACCCAGTACTTC.